This T cell receptor beta chain was sequenced in a study of control samples from healthy donors and cancer patients. Clones were read by immunoSEQ multiplex PCR, and TCRdb kept only the in-frame ones, dropping some. The table shows 150,000 to 200,000 clones, with roughly 94% occurring only once. The V gene end was trimmed by 6 bases and the J gene end by 5 bases; junction bases not matched to a gene: 10. Germline values: CDR1 MNHEY, CDR2 SVGAGI. This CDR3 comprises 15 residues. The material sequenced was PBMCs. The receptor was isolated from a man aged 55 to 69 with colorectal cancer. The rearrangement joins TRBV6-5 to TRBJ2-3; the match to TRBD1 covers 8 bases. CDR3 sequence: CASSRDRGRGDTQYF. Written as DNA, the CDR3 is TGTGCCAGCAGCCGAGACAGGGGCAGGGGAGATACGCAGTATTTT.